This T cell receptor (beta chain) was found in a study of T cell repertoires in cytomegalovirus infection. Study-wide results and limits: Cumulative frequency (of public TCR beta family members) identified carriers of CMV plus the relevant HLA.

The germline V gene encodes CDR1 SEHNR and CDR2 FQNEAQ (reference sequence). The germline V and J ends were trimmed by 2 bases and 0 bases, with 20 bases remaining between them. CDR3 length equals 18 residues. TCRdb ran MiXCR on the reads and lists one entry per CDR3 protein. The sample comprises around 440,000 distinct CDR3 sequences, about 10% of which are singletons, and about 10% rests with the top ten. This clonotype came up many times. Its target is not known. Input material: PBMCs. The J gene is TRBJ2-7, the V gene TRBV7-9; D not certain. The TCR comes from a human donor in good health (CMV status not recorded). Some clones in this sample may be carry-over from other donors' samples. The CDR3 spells CASSLFPPPLGFSYEQYF. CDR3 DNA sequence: TGTGCCAGCAGCTTATTTCCCCCCCCGCTGGGATTCTCCTACGAGCAGTACTTC.